A selection of T cell receptor beta chains follows, all from one sample in a study of human T cells and chemical hapten exposure. TCRdb re-called the RACE reads through MiXCR, storing one row per CDR3 protein. The data hold roughly 80,000 distinct CDR3 sequences, with approximately 11% observed a single time. The sequencing used whole blood, collected in connection with sensitization to the hapten diphenylcyclopropenone (DPC). The source is a woman aged 50 to 60 with alopecia areata. Some clones in this sample may be carry-over from other donors' samples. CDR3s include the opening cysteine and the closing phenylalanine or tryptophan. A D gene is named only where the DNA matches it firmly. Rows may omit the clone size; those that give it use once, few, many or a size class.

size,V,D,J,CDR3,DNA
many,TRBV30,NA,TRBJ1-5,CAWSVLAGSNQPQHF,TGTGCCTGGAGTGTGTTAGCAGGGTCCAATCAGCCCCAGCATTTT
NA,TRBV7-9,TRBD2,TRBJ2-5,CASSFGLAGALQETQYF,TGTGCCAGCAGCTTCGGACTAGCGGGGGCTCTACAAGAGACCCAGTACTTC
NA,TRBV3-1,TRBD1,TRBJ1-5,CASSQGRGRQPQHF,TGTGCCAGCAGCCAAGGGAGGGGGCGGCAGCCCCAGCATTTT
NA,TRBV21-1,NA,TRBJ1-1,CASSKDLGVAFF,TGTGCCAGCAGCAAAGATTTAGGGGTGGCTTTCTTT
NA,TRBV21-1,NA,TRBJ2-1,CASSLFRPNRKFF,TGTGCCAGCAGCCTGTTCCGCCCCAATAGGAAGTTCTTC
few,TRBV29-1,TRBD2,TRBJ2-5,CSGRFGRETQYF,TGCAGCGGGCGCTTCGGGAGGGAGACCCAGTACTTC
few,TRBV27,NA,TRBJ1-6,CASSFGLLGNSPLHF,TGTGCCAGCAGTTTTGGCCTCCTCGGTAATTCACCCCTCCACTTT
many,TRBV13,TRBD1,TRBJ2-7,CASSSRDRESDEQYF,TGTGCCAGCAGCTCAAGGGACAGGGAGAGCGACGAGCAGTACTTC
few,TRBV30,TRBD1,TRBJ2-1,CAWSPPGTGDNEQFF,TGTGCCTGGAGTCCTCCCGGGACAGGGGACAATGAGCAGTTCTTC
NA,TRBV30,TRBD1,TRBJ1-1,CAGGQGKPEAFF,TGTGCCGGAGGACAGGGAAAACCTGAAGCTTTCTTT
many,TRBV7-9,TRBD1,TRBJ1-1,CASSEGTGEAFF,TGTGCCAGCAGCGAGGGGACAGGAGAAGCTTTCTTT
few,TRBV20-1,NA,TRBJ1-3,CSALAGARTYGSGNTIYF,TGCAGTGCTCTGGCAGGGGCGAGGACCTATGGGTCTGGAAACACCATATATTTT
few,TRBV20-1,TRBD1,TRBJ1-2,CSARGQSYNYGYTF,TGCAGTGCTAGGGGACAGAGTTATAACTATGGCTACACCTTC
many,TRBV7-2,TRBD2,TRBJ2-3,CASQRAGGGDTQYF,TGTGCCAGCCAGAGAGCGGGAGGGGGAGATACGCAGTATTTT
many,TRBV7-9,NA,TRBJ1-1,CASSFSADEAFF,TGTGCCAGCAGCTTTTCGGCAGATGAAGCTTTCTTT
NA,TRBV4-2,NA,TRBJ2-1,CASSHPGKPYSGDQNNEQFF,TGTGCCAGCAGCCACCCAGGGAAACCCTATAGCGGCGATCAAAACAATGAGCAGTTCTTC
NA,TRBV10-3,NA,TRBJ2-3,CAISESDLDTQYF,TGTGCCATCAGTGAGTCGGATTTGGATACGCAGTATTTT
many,TRBV2,NA,TRBJ2-4,CASSVSPGAKNIQYF,TGTGCCAGCAGTGTAAGCCCTGGGGCCAAAAACATTCAGTACTTC
many,TRBV20-1,TRBD2,TRBJ2-7,CSAPFLRLAGYYEQYF,TGCAGTGCTCCCTTCCTCCGACTAGCGGGGTACTACGAGCAGTACTTC
NA,TRBV2,NA,TRBJ1-1,CASSELFF,TGTGCCAGCAGTGAACTTTTCTTT
many,TRBV18,NA,TRBJ1-6,CASSPQTYNSPLHF,TGTGCCAGCTCACCCCAGACCTATAATTCACCCCTCCACTTT
NA,TRBV6-2/TRBV6-3,NA,TRBJ2-2,CASRDGGSRRELFF,TGTGCCAGCAGAGATGGAGGGTCTCGGAGGGAGCTGTTTTTT
many,TRBV6-4,NA,TRBJ2-1,CASSPARSSYNEQFF,TGTGCCAGCAGTCCCGCCAGGAGCTCCTACAATGAGCAGTTCTTC
many,TRBV14,NA,TRBJ1-1,CASSPAWRALGAFF,TGTGCCAGCAGCCCCGCGTGGAGGGCCTTGGGCGCTTTCTTT
many,TRBV12-3/TRBV12-4,TRBD1,TRBJ1-5,CASSSSGTVLPQHF,TGTGCCAGCAGTAGCTCCGGGACAGTATTGCCCCAGCATTTT
few,TRBV7-2,NA,TRBJ2-5,CASSFRTVWETQYF,TGTGCCAGCAGCTTTCGGACAGTTTGGGAGACCCAGTACTTC
NA,TRBV28,TRBD2,TRBJ2-7,CASTPATSGSFSYEQYF,TGTGCCAGCACCCCCGCGACTAGCGGGTCATTCTCCTACGAGCAGTACTTC
NA,TRBV7-2,NA,TRBJ2-1,CASSLRLRSSSYNEQFF,TGTGCCAGCAGCTTACGGTTGCGGTCCAGCTCCTACAATGAGCAGTTCTTC
NA,TRBV29-1,NA,TRBJ1-1,CSVTGARGHWTEAFF,TGCAGCGTTACTGGGGCACGGGGTCATTGGACTGAAGCTTTCTTT
NA,TRBV7-3,NA,TRBJ1-1,CASSLNGRPQMNTEAFF,TGTGCCAGCAGCTTAAACGGCAGGCCGCAAATGAACACTGAAGCTTTCTTT
NA,TRBV20-1,NA,TRBJ2-7,CSAPSREYSYEQYF,TGCAGTGCCCCGTCCCGGGAATACTCCTACGAGCAGTACTTC
many,TRBV13,NA,TRBJ1-6,CASSLNSPLHF,TGTGCCAGCAGCTTAAATTCACCCCTCCACTTT
few,TRBV7-2,TRBD2,TRBJ2-1,CASSPSLLAGRANEQFF,TGTGCCAGCAGCCCGTCCTTACTAGCGGGCCGGGCAAATGAGCAGTTCTTC
many,TRBV29-1,NA,TRBJ2-3,CSVSTNTDTQYF,TGCAGCGTATCGACCAACACAGATACGCAGTATTTT
NA,TRBV9,TRBD2,TRBJ2-3,CASSVGIRRGSTDTQYF,TGTGCCAGCAGCGTAGGGATCCGGCGGGGGAGCACAGATACGCAGTATTTT
many,TRBV7-3,TRBD2,TRBJ2-7,CASSVTGTRAYEQYF,TGTGCCAGCAGCGTTACCGGGACTAGGGCCTACGAGCAGTACTTC
many,TRBV6-2/TRBV6-3,NA,TRBJ1-2,CASSYGYSVYGYTF,TGTGCCAGCAGTTACGGGTACAGTGTCTATGGCTACACCTTC
few,TRBV5-1,TRBD2,TRBJ2-5,CASSGGLAEETQYF,TGCGCCAGCAGCGGGGGACTAGCGGAAGAGACCCAGTACTTC
NA,TRBV18,NA,TRBJ2-1,CASSPQEGANNEQFF,TGTGCCAGCTCACCACAGGAGGGGGCGAACAATGAGCAGTTCTTC
many,TRBV1,NA,TRBJ1-5,CTSSQNNRGSGQPQHF,TGCACCAGCAGCCAAAACAACAGGGGGTCCGGCCAGCCCCAGCATTTT
NA,TRBV20-1,NA,TRBJ2-7,CSARETDRGTYEQYF,TGCAGTGCTAGAGAGACAGATCGAGGAACCTACGAGCAGTACTTC
few,TRBV28,NA,TRBJ2-5,CASSYDRGRQETQYF,TGTGCCAGCAGTTACGATCGTGGACGACAAGAGACCCAGTACTTC
many,TRBV28,TRBD2,TRBJ2-1,CASRQGGLAGVRNEQFF,TGTGCCAGCAGGCAGGGCGGACTAGCGGGAGTACGCAATGAGCAGTTCTTC
few,TRBV5-1,TRBD1,TRBJ2-1,CASSPDRGPINEQFF,TGCGCCAGCAGCCCTGACAGGGGGCCTATCAATGAGCAGTTCTTC
few,TRBV19,TRBD1,TRBJ2-1,CASSGGTGGKDNEQFF,TGTGCCAGTAGTGGTGGGACAGGGGGCAAGGACAATGAGCAGTTCTTC
many,TRBV6-6,TRBD1,TRBJ2-1,CASRKSRDRAFSEQFF,TGTGCCAGCAGGAAAAGCCGGGACAGGGCTTTTAGTGAGCAGTTCTTC
many,TRBV11-2,TRBD2,TRBJ2-7,CASSLDSGGYEQYF,TGTGCCAGCAGCTTAGACTCCGGGGGGTACGAGCAGTACTTC
NA,TRBV11-2,TRBD2,TRBJ2-2,CASSLAGTDRAGGPNGELFF,TGTGCCAGCAGCTTAGCCGGGACGGACAGAGCGGGAGGGCCAAACGGGGAGCTGTTTTTT
NA,TRBV7-9,NA,TRBJ1-2,CASSLARPGVYGYTF,TGTGCCAGCAGCTTAGCGCGGCCAGGGGTCTATGGCTACACCTTC
many,TRBV29-1,NA,TRBJ1-1,CSVVGRGTTEAFF,TGCAGCGTTGTTGGAAGGGGAACCACTGAAGCTTTCTTT
many,TRBV7-2,TRBD1,TRBJ1-6,CASTPTTGVRSPLHF,TGTGCCAGCACCCCTACGACAGGGGTCCGTTCACCCCTCCACTTT
many,TRBV27,NA,TRBJ2-2,CASSLTANTGELFF,TGTGCCAGCAGTTTGACCGCCAACACCGGGGAGCTGTTTTTT
few,TRBV7-9,NA,TRBJ2-2,CASSHGNTGELFF,TGTGCCAGCAGCCACGGAAACACCGGGGAGCTGTTTTTT
NA,TRBV7-3,NA,TRBJ2-2,CASSLTGTGELFF,TGTGCCAGCAGCTTAACAGGGACCGGGGAGCTGTTTTTT
NA,TRBV7-2,NA,TRBJ2-7,CASSPLGREAREQYF,TGTGCCAGCAGCCCCCTGGGCAGGGAGGCGCGCGAGCAGTACTTC
few,TRBV5-1,TRBD1,TRBJ2-2,CASTMDRSNTGELFF,TGCGCCAGCACCATGGACAGGAGCAACACCGGGGAGCTGTTTTTT
many,TRBV7-2,TRBD1,TRBJ2-5,CASSLWSTGGAETQYF,TGTGCCAGCAGCTTATGGAGTACAGGGGGCGCTGAGACCCAGTACTTC
few,TRBV7-2,NA,TRBJ1-3,CASSLEAGFGNTIYF,TGTGCCAGCAGCTTAGAAGCCGGGTTTGGAAACACCATATATTTT
few,TRBV5-1,NA,TRBJ1-3,CASSLTPATPWTYF,TGCGCCAGCAGCTTGACTCCCGCTACCCCCTGGACTTATTTT